One T cell receptor beta chain is described in this entry. A clone one base away is much larger, so this may be a read error. Then a second PCR, running roughly 7 to 11 cycles, was carried out with a sample-barcoded 5' primer and a J-beta primer mix. TCRdb re-analysed the 5' RACE reads in MiXCR, keeping a single row per CDR3 protein. This table has some 1.6 million distinct CDR3 sequences, around 36% appearing once. The record originates from a study of blood T cells in healthy people across ages. The germline gives CDR1 MGHRA, CDR2 YSYEKL. Trimming pared 0 bases from V and 10 bases from J, leaving 13 bases between. There are 13 residues in the CDR3.

This receptor was obtained from a woman younger than 45 in good health. Sequencing input: blood. The chain uses TRBV4-1 and TRBJ2-7; possible D gene TRBD1, 5 bases. The CDR3 DNA reads as TGCGCCAGCAGCCAAGAGAGGCAGGACAATCAGTACTTC. This encodes CASSQERQDNQYF.